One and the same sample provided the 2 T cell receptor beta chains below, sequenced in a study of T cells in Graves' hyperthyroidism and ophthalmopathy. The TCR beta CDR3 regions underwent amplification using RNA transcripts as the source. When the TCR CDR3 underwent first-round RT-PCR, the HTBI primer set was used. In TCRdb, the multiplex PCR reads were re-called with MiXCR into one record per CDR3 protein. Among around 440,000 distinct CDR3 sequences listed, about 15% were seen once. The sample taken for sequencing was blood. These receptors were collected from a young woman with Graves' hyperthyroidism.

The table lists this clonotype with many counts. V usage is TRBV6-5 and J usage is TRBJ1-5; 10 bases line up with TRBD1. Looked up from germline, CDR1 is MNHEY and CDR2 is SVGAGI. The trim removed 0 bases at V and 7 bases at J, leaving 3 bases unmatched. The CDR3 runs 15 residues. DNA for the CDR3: TGTGCCAGCAGTTACTCGACGACAGGGGGCCAGCCCCAGCATTTT. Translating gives CASSYSTTGGQPQHF.

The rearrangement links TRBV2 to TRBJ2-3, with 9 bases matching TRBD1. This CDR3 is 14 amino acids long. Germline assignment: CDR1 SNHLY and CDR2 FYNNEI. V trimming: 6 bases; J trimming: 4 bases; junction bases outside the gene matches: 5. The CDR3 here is CASSGQGSADTQYF. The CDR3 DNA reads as TGTGCCAGCAGCGGACAGGGGAGCGCAGATACGCAGTATTTT.